This T cell receptor beta chain appears in the sequencing data of a study of identical twins. MiXCR, applied by TCRdb to the 5' RACE reads, yields one record per CDR3 protein. This table has about 520,000 distinct CDR3 sequences, 22% appearing once. In this sample, this clonotype turned up a few times. The same specimen was also included in a second study, on T cells expressing NK-cell markers. That paper notes: Seropositivity for HCMV was found in seven of the eight sequenced donors, with one seronegative. The HCMV specificity of the expanded NKG2C+ T cell clones stayed unresolved.

This receptor was taken from a woman aged 18-29 years in good health. The sample was CD4+ T cells sorted from blood.

The CDR3 DNA sequence: TGTGCCAGCAGACTTAGCGGGAGAGGGGAGACCCAGTACTTC. Protein product: CASRLSGRGETQYF. V usage is TRBV12-3 or TRBV12-4 and J usage is TRBJ2-5; the match to TRBD2 covers 9 bases. There are 14 residues in the CDR3. J was trimmed by 5 bases and V by 6 bases; bases with no gene match: 7.